This record looks at one TCR beta chain sequence and its context. This sample is drawn from a study of blood T cell repertoires in COVID-19. Across about two dozen US areas, participants ranged in age from 18 to 89 years. With 0 bases clipped from V and 1 base from J, the junction kept 5 bases outside the gene matches. Germline loops: CDR1 SGHRS, CDR2 YFSETQ. The CDR3 totals 17 residues. TCRdb keeps only in-frame clones here, not all; method: immunoSEQ multiplex PCR. This table has some 200,000 clones, about 87% appearing once. Sequencing input: PBMCs or T cells enriched from blood (not recorded which). The V call is TRBV5-1, the J call TRBJ2-3; 10 nucleotides line up with TRBD2. The sequence came from a woman younger than 45 who had recovered from COVID-19. CDR3 sequence reads: CASSLVSGGAGTDTQYF. DNA for the CDR3: TGCGCCAGCAGCTTGGTAAGCGGGGGGGCCGGCACAGATACGCAGTATTTT.